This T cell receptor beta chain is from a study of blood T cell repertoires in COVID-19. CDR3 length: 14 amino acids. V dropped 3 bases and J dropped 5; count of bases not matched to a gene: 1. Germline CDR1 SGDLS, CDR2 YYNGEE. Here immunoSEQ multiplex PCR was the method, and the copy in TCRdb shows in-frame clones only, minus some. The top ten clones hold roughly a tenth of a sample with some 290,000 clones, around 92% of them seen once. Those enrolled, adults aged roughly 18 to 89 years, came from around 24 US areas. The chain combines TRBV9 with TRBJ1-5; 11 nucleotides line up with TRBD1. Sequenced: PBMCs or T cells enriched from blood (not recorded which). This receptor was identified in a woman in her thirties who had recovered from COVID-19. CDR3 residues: CASSEGQGDQPQHF. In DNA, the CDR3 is TGTGCCAGCAGCGAGGGACAGGGGGATCAGCCCCAGCATTTT.